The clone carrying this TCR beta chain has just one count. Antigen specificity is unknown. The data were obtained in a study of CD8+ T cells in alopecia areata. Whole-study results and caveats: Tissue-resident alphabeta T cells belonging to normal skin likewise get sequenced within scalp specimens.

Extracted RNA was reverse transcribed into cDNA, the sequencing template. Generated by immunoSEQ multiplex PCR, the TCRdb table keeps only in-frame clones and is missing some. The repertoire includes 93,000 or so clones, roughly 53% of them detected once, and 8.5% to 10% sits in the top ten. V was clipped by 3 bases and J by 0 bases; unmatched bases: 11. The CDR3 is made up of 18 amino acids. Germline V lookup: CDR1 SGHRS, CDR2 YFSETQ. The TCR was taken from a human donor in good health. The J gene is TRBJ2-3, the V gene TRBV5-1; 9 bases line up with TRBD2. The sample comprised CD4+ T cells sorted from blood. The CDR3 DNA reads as TGCGCCAGCAGCTCCGGACTAGCGAACTCCCACAGCACAGATACGCAGTATTTT. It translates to CASSSGLANSHSTDTQYF.